Presented here are 21 T cell receptor beta chains from one specimen sequenced in a study of tumor-infiltrating lymphocytes in primary liver carcinoma. Co-extraction yielded RNA and DNA from 20-30 mg of unsorted bulk tissue. A primer in the constant region served to generate TCR beta cDNA from about 480 ng of total RNA. Libraries of TCR beta came from three nested multiplex PCR rounds with slightly modified ARM-PCR. Forward primers for TRBV1-TRBV30 and a C-beta reverse primer served the first two PCR rounds, at approximately 10 cycles each. MiXCR was run by TCRdb on the multiplex PCR reads, yielding one entry per CDR3 protein. The repertoire consists of about 74,000 distinct CDR3 sequences, with roughly three quarters occurring once and the leading ten covering 28%. The specimen was liver tumor tissue from sampling region 4. Subset denoted: tumor region T4, right-lateral pole. These receptors all stem from a man in his forties with primary liver carcinoma and hepatitis B virus infection.

This clonotype came up once. A much bigger clone sits one base away, suggesting this may be a read error. The rearrangement joins TRBV5-1 to TRBJ1-4; D remains ambiguous. The CDR3 runs to 15 residues. V was trimmed by 4 bases and J by 0 bases, leaving 10 bases between them. Looked up from germline, CDR1 is SGHRS and CDR2 is YFSETQ. CDR3: CASSPGRATNEKLFF. The CDR3 DNA reads TGCGCCAGCAGCCCGGGGAGAGCAACTAATGAAAAACTGTTTTTT.

On this clonotype itself: The junction departs from the called germline gene at one end, perhaps through a read error. J is TRBJ2-3 and V is TRBV12-3 or TRBV12-4; D unresolved. The CDR3 runs 12 residues. In nucleotides, the CDR3 is TGTGCCAGCAGCGCAGCCACAGATACGCAGTACTTT. Amino acid sequence: CASSAATDTQYF.

Comments on this clonotype: Sequence at one end of the junction differs from germline and may be a read error. The chain links TRBV29-1 to TRBJ2-2; D might be TRBD2 (6 bases). The CDR3 is 12 amino acids. Germline V CDR1 and CDR2: SQVTM, ANQGSEA. As DNA, the CDR3 is TGCAGCGTTGTGGGGAGCACCGGGGGGCTGTTTTTT. Its protein product is CSVVGSTGGLFF.

In regard to this clonotype: At one end the junction does not follow the germline gene, possibly because of a read error. The rearrangement joins TRBV10-1 to TRBJ2-5; maybe TRBD2 (5 bases). CDR3 length equals 15 residues. CDR1 is WNHNN, CDR2 SYGVQD, per germline (reference sequence). CDR3 sequence reads: CASTESGYGLETQYF. The CDR3 coding sequence is TGCGCCAGCACTGAGTCGGGTTATGGACTAGAGACCCAGTACTTC.

Points on this clonotype: The junction differs from germline at one of its ends, possibly a read error. V and J are TRBV10-2 and TRBJ2-2; TRBD2 agrees at 12 bases. In germline, CDR1 is WSHSY, CDR2 SAAADI. This CDR3 region has 16 residues. The CDR3 spells CASTGLAGMFTRELFF. DNA of the CDR3: TGCGCCAGCACTGGACTAGCGGGGATGTTCACCCGGGAGCTGTTTTTT.

Note on this clonotype: Since no conserved phenylalanine or tryptophan closes the CDR3, a read error is the likely cause. Written as DNA, the CDR3 is TGTGCCAGCAGTCGGGGGAACCCCTGGGGTACGCAGTATCTT. Its translation: CASSRGNPWGTQYL. The chain couples TRBV12-3 or TRBV12-4 to TRBJ2-3; D is perhaps TRBD2 (6 bases). There are 14 residues in the CDR3. V lost 5 bases and J lost 8, with 17 bases in between.

The chain recombines TRBV5-6 with TRBJ2-4; TRBD2 matches 9 bases. Germline V CDR1 and CDR2: SGHDT, YYEEEE. CDR3 length: 15 residues. The CDR3 protein is CARSLEAGGTNIQYF. The CDR3 coding sequence is TGTGCGAGGAGCTTGGAAGCGGGGGGCACAAACATTCAGTACTTC.

Of note for this clonotype: The junction and the germline gene differ at one end; a read error may be behind it. CDR3 coding DNA: TGCGCCTGTCATCCGGGACAGACTACCTGGGAGCTGTTTTTT. Translation gives CACHPGQTTWELFF. This chain uses TRBV30 with TRBJ2-2, with TRBD1 matching over 7 bases. Germline loops: CDR1 GTSNPN, CDR2 SVGIG (reference sequence). CDR3 length equals 14 residues.

In its sample, this clonotype was seen once. A junction boundary mismatches the germline segment, possibly from a read error. This chain uses TRBV12-3 or TRBV12-4 with TRBJ2-2, with 8 nucleotides matching TRBD1. This CDR3 has 15 residues. The CDR3 loop reads CAGRSRDRNTGELFF. The CDR3 coding sequence is TGTGCCGGCAGAAGCAGGGACAGGAACACCGGGGAGTTGTTTTTT.

The V and J genes are TRBV6-5 and TRBJ2-1, with D perhaps TRBD1 or TRBD2 (5 bases each). V was cut by 7 bases and J by 8 bases, with 21 bases left in between. Germline-derived CDR1 and CDR2 are MNHEY and SVGAGI. The CDR3 has 15 amino acids. The DNA for the CDR3 is TGTGCCAGCAAGACGGACGGGGCACTGACGGATGAGCAGTTCTTC. Translated, it gives CASKTDGALTDEQFF.

Points on this clonotype: This CDR3 fails to terminate in the conserved phenylalanine or tryptophan, so it likely reflects a read error. This chain links TRBV28 with TRBJ1-5, with 8 bases fitting TRBD1. The V and J ends lost 5 bases and 4 bases, in that order; junction bases with no gene match: 10. The CDR3 runs to 16 residues. Looked up from germline, CDR1 is MDHEN and CDR2 is SYDVKM. The CDR3 DNA reads TGTGCCAGCAGTCGGACAGGGAGCTTGGGGAATCAGCCCCAGCATGTT. Translating gives CASSRTGSLGNQPQHV.

With regard to this clonotype: One junction end does not reproduce the germline sequence, and a read error may be involved. J is TRBJ2-2 and V is TRBV29-1; D is tentatively TRBD1 or TRBD2 (5 bases each). This CDR3 has 12 amino acids. Per germline, CDR1 SQVTM and CDR2 ANQGSEA. The CDR3 DNA reads TGCGGCGTTGGAGTGGGGGACGGGGAGCTGTTTTTT. Its translation: CGVGVGDGELFF.

About this clonotype itself: Here the CDR3 omits its conserved ending phenylalanine or tryptophan, so a read error is the likely source. The chain joins TRBV24-1 to TRBJ2-3; the D is unclear. There are 12 residues in the CDR3. CDR1 KGHDR and CDR2 SFDVKD come from the germline V gene. CDR3 coding DNA: TGTGCCGCCAGTGCGAGCACAGATACGCAGTATTGT. Residues: CAASASTDTQYC.

A remark on this clonotype: The DNA is left out, because the CDR3 cannot be placed on it with certainty; the CDR3 is given as TCRdb lists it. V and J are TRBV6-1 and TRBJ1-2; no DNA check was done on the table's D call, TRBD1. Germline V gene data show CDR1 as MNHNS and CDR2 as SASEGT. Both ends counted, the CDR3 spans 13 residues. The CDR3 reads CATSRDDYYGCTF.

In its sample, this clonotype was seen a few times. This may be a read error, as it is one base from a much larger clone. The V and J genes are TRBV5-1 and TRBJ2-7; perhaps TRBD1 as D (6 bases). The CDR3 totals 13 residues. Germline values: CDR1 SGHRS, CDR2 YFSETQ. CDR3 protein: CASGTGSGYKQYF. The CDR3 DNA reads TGCGCCAGCGGCACAGGGTCGGGCTACAAGCAGTACTTC.

Concerning this clonotype itself: At one end the junction does not follow the germline gene, possibly because of a read error. This sequence joins TRBV18 and TRBJ1-1; maybe TRBD1 (5 bases). Germline V gene lookup returns CDR1 KGHSH and CDR2 LQKENI. This CDR3 is built from 14 residues. As DNA, the CDR3 is TGTGCCTGCTCCCCGGGACGGGGGGGGACTGAAGCTTTCTTT. This gives the protein CACSPGRGGTEAFF.

The chain employs TRBV6-1 and TRBJ2-1; no reliable D call. V was pared by 7 bases and J by 8 bases, with 18 bases between. The CDR3 runs to 14 residues. Germline CDR1 MNHNS, CDR2 SASEGT. The CDR3 reads CASTKPSDKDEQFF. CDR3 in DNA: TGTGCCAGCACTAAGCCTAGTGACAAGGATGAGCAGTTCTTC.

The sample holds many counts of this clonotype. This may stem from a read error, because a much larger clone lies one nucleotide away. V gene TRBV11-2 combines with J gene TRBJ2-1, with D possibly being TRBD1 or TRBD2 (5 bases each). Germline CDR1 reads SGHAT; CDR2 reads FQNNGV. The CDR3 covers 15 residues. CDR3 nucleotide sequence: TGTGCCAGCAGCACCCGGGACCCTGCGAACAATGGGCAGTTCTTC. It yields the protein CASSTRDPANNGQFF.

In regard to this clonotype: Germline and junction disagree at one end, which may indicate a read error. V is TRBV6-6 and J is TRBJ1-1; maybe TRBD1 (5 bases). The CDR3 extends over 14 amino acids. Germline V lookup: CDR1 MNHNY, CDR2 SVGAGI (reference sequence). The CDR3 spells CTSIPLGGSTEAFF. CDR3 bases: TGTACCAGCATCCCCCTCGGGGGGAGCACTGAAGCTTTCTTT.

Concerning this clonotype itself: The junction departs from the called germline gene at one end, perhaps through a read error. V is TRBV5-6 and J is TRBJ2-7, with 8 positions matching TRBD1. The germline V gene has CDR1 SGHDT and CDR2 YYEEEE. This CDR3 is 12 amino acids long. The CDR3 spells CTSSWTGRELYF. In nucleotides, the CDR3 is TGTACCAGCAGCTGGACAGGGCGTGAGCTGTACTTC.

Concerning this clonotype: One end of the junction varies from germline; a read error may be responsible. This chain uses TRBV28 with TRBJ1-4; D gene uncertain. Germline V lookup: CDR1 MDHEN, CDR2 SYDVKM. The CDR3 spans 15 residues. The CDR3 coding sequence is TGTGTCAGCAGAACGGGGTCGAGGGTGTATGAGAAACTGTTTTTT. Its protein product is CVSRTGSRVYEKLFF.